This T cell receptor beta chain appears in the sequencing data of a study of T cells after somatic rescue of genetic block. Measured with immunoSEQ multiplex PCR; TCRdb has only the in-frame clones, and not every one. The sample lists roughly 65,000 clones; about 90% were seen once. The sequence derives from a man in his forties or fifties. Sequences were obtained from peripheral blood mononuclear cells (PBMCs).

The CDR3 bases are TGTGCCAGCAGCGTCCGGGACGGGGGTGACGAGCAGTACTTC. The encoded protein is CASSVRDGGDEQYF. The chain uses TRBV7-9 and TRBJ2-7, with TRBD2 as a possible D gene (6 bases). This CDR3 region has 14 residues. Germline CDR1 and CDR2: SEHNR and FQNEAQ (reference sequence). V lost 5 bases, J lost 5 bases, and 16 bases lay in between.